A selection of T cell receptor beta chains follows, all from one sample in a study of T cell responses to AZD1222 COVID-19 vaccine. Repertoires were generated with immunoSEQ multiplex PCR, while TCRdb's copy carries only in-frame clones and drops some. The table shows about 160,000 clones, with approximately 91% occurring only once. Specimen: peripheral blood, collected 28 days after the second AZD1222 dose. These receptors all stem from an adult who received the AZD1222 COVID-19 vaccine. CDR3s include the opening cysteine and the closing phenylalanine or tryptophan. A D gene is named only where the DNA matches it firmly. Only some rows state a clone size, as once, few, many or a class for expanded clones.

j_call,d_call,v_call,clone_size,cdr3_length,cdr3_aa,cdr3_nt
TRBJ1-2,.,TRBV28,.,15,CASSLLWVGNYGYTF,TGTGCCAGCAGTTTACTCTGGGTCGGAAACTATGGCTACACCTTC
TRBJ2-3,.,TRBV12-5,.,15,CASGVGQGKADTQYF,TGTGCTAGTGGTGTGGGGCAGGGGAAGGCAGATACGCAGTATTTT
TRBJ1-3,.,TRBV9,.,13,CASSVAGGNTIYF,TGTGCCAGCAGCGTAGCTGGGGGAAACACCATATATTTT
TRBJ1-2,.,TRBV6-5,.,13,CASWMRGPYGYTF,TGTGCCAGCTGGATGCGGGGCCCCTATGGCTACACCTTC
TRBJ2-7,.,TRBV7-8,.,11,CASSQDSGWYF,TGTGCCAGCAGCCAGGACAGTGGATGGTACTTC
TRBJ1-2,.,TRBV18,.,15,CASSPTGGHTRGYTF,TGTGCCAGCTCACCAACGGGAGGCCACACTAGGGGCTACACCTTC
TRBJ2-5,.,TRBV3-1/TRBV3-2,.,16,CASSQDVWGAQETQYF,TGTGCCAGCAGCCAAGATGTGTGGGGGGCCCAAGAGACCCAGTACTTC
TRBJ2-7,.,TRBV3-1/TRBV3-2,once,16,CASSQGGGAGTYEQYF,TGTGCCAGCAGCCAAGGTGGGGGGGCCGGAACATACGAGCAGTACTTC
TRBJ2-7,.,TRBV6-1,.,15,CASSESVRSSYEQYF,TGTGCCAGCAGTGAGTCAGTCCGGAGCTCCTACGAGCAGTACTTC
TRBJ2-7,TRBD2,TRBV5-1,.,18,CASSLGRHGTSGRYEQYF,TGCGCCAGCAGCTTGGGGCGTCACGGGACTAGCGGGCGGTACGAGCAGTACTTC
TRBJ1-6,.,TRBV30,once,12,CASTGGNSPLHF,TGTGCCTCCACCGGGGGTAACTCACCCCTCCACTTT
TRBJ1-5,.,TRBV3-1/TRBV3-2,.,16,CASSQGGRGMYQPQHF,TGTGCCAGCAGCCAAGGGGGCAGGGGAATGTATCAGCCCCAGCATTTT
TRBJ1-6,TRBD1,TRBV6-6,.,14,CASSYGTGSSPLHF,TGTGCCAGCAGTTACGGGACAGGGAGTTCACCCCTCCACTTT
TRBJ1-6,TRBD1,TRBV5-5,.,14,CASSGGTVNSPLHF,TGTGCCAGCAGCGGCGGGACAGTTAATTCACCCCTCCACTTT
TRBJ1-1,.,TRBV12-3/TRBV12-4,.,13,CASSPSWGTEAFF,TGTGCCAGCAGTCCCTCCTGGGGCACTGAAGCTTTCTTT
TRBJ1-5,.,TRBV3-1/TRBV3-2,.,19,CASSQGGKGYRDSNQPQHF,TGTGCCAGCAGCCAAGGCGGGAAAGGGTATAGGGACAGCAATCAGCCCCAGCATTTT
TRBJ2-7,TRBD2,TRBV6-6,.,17,CASSGSSGRTFSYEQYF,TGTGCCAGCAGTGGATCTAGCGGGAGGACCTTCTCCTACGAGCAGTACTTC
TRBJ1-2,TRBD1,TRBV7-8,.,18,CASSLGDRGASWNYGYTF,TGTGCCAGCAGCTTAGGGGACAGGGGGGCTTCGTGGAACTATGGCTACACCTTC
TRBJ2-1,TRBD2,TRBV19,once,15,CASSRGSGQYNEQFF,TGTGCCAGTAGTCGTGGTAGCGGGCAGTACAATGAGCAGTTCTTC
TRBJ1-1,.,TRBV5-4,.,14,CASSLPGRATEAFF,TGTGCCAGCAGCTTGCCAGGGAGGGCCACTGAAGCTTTCTTT
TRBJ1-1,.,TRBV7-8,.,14,CASSLATMNTEAFF,TGTGCCAGCAGCTTGGCAACCATGAACACTGAAGCTTTCTTT
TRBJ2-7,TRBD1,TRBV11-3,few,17,CASSLGSRTGGTREQYF,TGTGCCAGCAGCTTAGGATCTCGGACAGGGGGCACGAGGGAGCAGTACTTC
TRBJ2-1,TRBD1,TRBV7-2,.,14,CASSLEGTGMDKFF,TGTGCCAGCAGCTTAGAAGGGACAGGGATGGATAAGTTCTTC
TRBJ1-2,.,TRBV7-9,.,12,CASSIDRYGYTF,TGTGCCAGCAGTATAGACCGCTATGGCTACACCTTC